The 26 T cell receptor beta chains reported below all come from one sample, sequenced in a study of graft-versus-host responses after intestinal transplantation. The data were produced by immunoSEQ multiplex PCR, yet TCRdb's version contains in-frame clones alone and is incomplete. The table lists about 97,000 clones, around 90% of them singletons. The sample here was PBMCs, taken around 68 weeks after intestinal transplant. The receptors were gathered from a human patient who received an intestinal transplant, so some T cells may come from the graft donor.

The V gene is TRBV11-3, the J gene TRBJ1-2; D not certain. Germline CDR1 SGHNT, CDR2 YENEEA. The CDR3 contains 16 residues. Trimming stripped 5 bases from V and 4 bases from J, with 20 bases between. The CDR3 is CASSPIDEPYVYGYTF. CDR3 DNA sequence: TGTGCCAGCAGCCCCATCGACGAGCCCTATGTCTATGGCTACACCTTC.

The rearrangement joins TRBV18 to TRBJ2-2; 7 bases agree with TRBD2. Germline CDR1 is KGHSH and CDR2 is LQKENI. The CDR3 has 18 residues. Trimming removed 3 bases from V and 3 bases from J; junction bases left unmatched: 13. CDR3 sequence (DNA): TGTGCCAGCTCACCCCCGTTGGCGGCTAGCGGATACACCGGGGAGCTGTTTTTT. Translating gives CASSPPLAASGYTGELFF.

This chain uses TRBV29-1 with TRBJ2-3, with a weak D call TRBD1 (6 bases). V gave up 7 bases and J gave up 4 bases, with 27 bases separating them. Germline assignment: CDR1 SQVTM and CDR2 ANQGSEA. This CDR3 contains 17 residues. CDR3 DNA: TGCAGCGCCCGGATTTTAAGTAGGGGGAGAGGGGCAGATACGCAGTATTTT. Protein: CSARILSRGRGADTQYF.

The chain has TRBV5-1 and TRBJ1-5; possible D gene TRBD1, 6 bases. The CDR3 runs to 16 residues. V was trimmed by 1 base and J by 7 bases, leaving 18 bases between them. The germline V gene has CDR1 SGHRS and CDR2 YFSETQ. CDR3 in amino acids: CASSLNRQARGQPQHF. In DNA form, the CDR3 reads TGCGCCAGCAGCTTGAATCGACAGGCCCGCGGGCAGCCCCAGCATTTT.

Comments on this clone: A read error may account for a junction end that differs from germline. Other nucleotide sequences in the sample specify the same CDR3. The chain links TRBV6-1 to TRBJ2-5, with TRBD2 as a possible D gene (7 bases). CDR3 size: 17 residues. Germline CDR1 and CDR2: MNHNS and SASEGT. For the CDR3, the DNA is TGCGCCAGCAGTGGACCCAGAGGGGGGGGCCGTCAAGAGACCCAGTACTTC. Protein: CASSGPRGGGRQETQYF.

This chain connects TRBV6-5 to TRBJ1-2, with D tentatively TRBD1 (5 bases). CDR1 and CDR2 (germline): MNHEY, SVGAGI. The CDR3 has 15 residues. V was pared by 8 bases and J by 4 bases, with 20 bases between. CDR3 nucleotides: TGTGCCAGCGCAGAGCAGGGTTTTGGTCGCTATGGCTACACCTTC. Translated, it gives CASAEQGFGRYGYTF.

The rearrangement links TRBV5-1 to TRBJ1-3, with 8 bases identical to TRBD1. The CDR3 is 19 amino acids. Germline V gene lookup returns CDR1 SGHRS and CDR2 YFSETQ. Germline trimming cut 4 bases from V and 1 base from J; bases unmatched to any gene: 16. The CDR3 spells CASSAGTGWGASSGNTIYF. As DNA, the CDR3 is TGCGCCAGCAGCGCAGGGACAGGCTGGGGGGCTTCTTCTGGAAACACCATATATTTT.

In this sample, this clone turned up once. V usage is TRBV19 and J usage is TRBJ2-7; D not resolved. This CDR3 is 13 amino acids long. Trimming shortened V by 5 bases and J by 5 bases, and 13 bases separated the two germline ends. Germline V gene sequence: CDR1 LNHDA, CDR2 SQIVND (reference sequence). CDR3 DNA sequence: TGTGCCAGTAGTGGGGTTGAAGGCCACGAGCAGTACTTC. It is translated as CASSGVEGHEQYF.

The rearrangement links TRBV18 to TRBJ2-7, with TRBD1 as a possible D gene (5 bases). Trimming removed 0 bases from V and 2 bases from J, with 11 bases in between. Per germline, CDR1 KGHSH and CDR2 LQKENI. The CDR3 length is 15 residues. The CDR3 loop is CASSPPVTATYEQYF. The CDR3 coding sequence is TGTGCCAGCTCACCACCCGTGACAGCTACCTACGAGCAGTACTTC. Full variable domain (rest looked up from reference TRBV18 and TRBJ2-7): NAGVMQNPRHLVRRRGQEARLRCSPMKGHSHVYWYRQLPEEGLKFMVYLQKENIIDESGMPKERFSAEFPKEGPSILRIQQVVRGDSAAYFCASSPPVTATYEQYFGPGTRLTVT.

This sequence joins TRBV5-6 and TRBJ2-7; 7 positions agree with TRBD2. Germline V gene lookup returns CDR1 SGHDT and CDR2 YYEEEE. CDR3 length: 14 amino acids. With 4 bases clipped from V and 2 bases from J, the junction kept 6 bases outside the gene matches. In DNA, the CDR3 is TGTGCCAGCAGCCCCGGGGCGGGGGCCTACGAGCAGTACTTC. Translating gives CASSPGAGAYEQYF. The whole variable domain, filled in from reference TRBV5-6 and TRBJ2-7, reads DAGVTQSPTHLIKTRGQQVTLRCSPKSGHDTVSWYQQALGQGPQFIFQYYEEEERQRGNFPDRFSGHQFPNYSSELNVNALLLGDSALYLCASSPGAGAYEQYFGPGTRLTVT.

The genes are TRBV9 and TRBJ2-7; TRBD1 matches 7 bases. Unmatched junction bases numbered 6, after V lost 0 bases and J lost 0 bases. Germline CDR1 and CDR2: SGDLS and YYNGEE. This CDR3 contains 16 residues. CDR3 sequence reads: CASSVEGAPFSYEQYF. The CDR3 nucleotides are TGTGCCAGCAGCGTAGAGGGGGCCCCCTTCTCCTACGAGCAGTACTTC. Complete variable domain (other parts from reference TRBV9 and TRBJ2-7): DSGVTQTPKHLITATGQRVTLRCSPRSGDLSVYWYQQSLDQGLQFLIQYYNGEERAKGNILERFSAQQFPDLHSELNLSSLELGDSALYFCASSVEGAPFSYEQYFGPGTRLTVT.

This rearrangement joins TRBV29-1 to TRBJ2-3; D perhaps matches TRBD2 (6 bases). The ends were cut back, 6 bases at V and 0 bases at J, with 13 bases in the middle. Germline V CDR1 and CDR2: SQVTM, ANQGSEA. CDR3 length equals 14 residues. CDR3 in amino acids: CSVDLGTSTDTQYF. In nucleotides, the CDR3 is TGCAGCGTAGACCTCGGGACTAGCACAGATACGCAGTATTTT.

The J gene is TRBJ1-2, the V gene TRBV7-3, with D uncertain. CDR3 length equals 15 residues. The V gene's germline CDR1 is SGHTA and CDR2 FQGTGA. The V and J ends lost 5 bases and 4 bases respectively, with 17 bases between them. The CDR3 reads CASSPGPKSGYGYTF. The CDR3 nucleotides are TGTGCCAGCAGCCCCGGGCCCAAAAGCGGCTATGGCTACACCTTC.

The CDR3 loop is CASSWPRDSRTQETQYF. Written as DNA, the CDR3 is TGTGCCAGCAGCTGGCCGAGGGACTCCCGCACCCAAGAGACCCAGTACTTC. V and J are TRBV5-6 and TRBJ2-5; possible D gene TRBD2, 6 bases. The germline gives CDR1 SGHDT, CDR2 YYEEEE. This CDR3 contains 17 residues. V lost 3 bases to trimming and J lost 1 base, with 19 bases between them.

CDR3: CASGLTGGDQPQHF. CDR3 DNA sequence: TGTGCTAGTGGCCTGACAGGGGGGGATCAGCCCCAGCATTTT. The chain links TRBV12-5 to TRBJ1-5; 9 nucleotides line up with TRBD1. V dropped 6 bases and J dropped 5; count of bases not matched to a gene: 5. The CDR3 length is 14 residues. Germline V gene sequence: CDR1 LGHNT, CDR2 FRNRAP.

This clone has just one count. This chain links TRBV27 with TRBJ2-1; 9 nucleotides match TRBD1. The germline gives CDR1 MNHEY, CDR2 SMNVEV (reference sequence). V gave up 5 bases and J gave up 4 bases; unmatched junction bases: 9. The CDR3 length is 16 residues. The CDR3 DNA reads TGTGCCAGCAGTCTCAGATTGGGACAGGGATACAATGAGCAGTTCTTC. Translation gives CASSLRLGQGYNEQFF.

This clone has only one observation. A junction end diverges from the germline sequence, so it may reflect a read error. This sequence joins TRBV19 and TRBJ2-4, with D possibly being TRBD1 or TRBD2 (5 bases each). The CDR3 sequence is 13 residues long. Per the germline V gene, CDR1 is LNHDA and CDR2 is SQIVND (reference sequence). This CDR3 is CASSPAGTSIMGF. The DNA for the CDR3 is TGTGCCAGTAGTCCCGCCGGGACCTCCATTATGGGCTTC.

As for this clone: At the DNA level, this CDR3 is encoded by other sequences in the same sample as well. The chain links TRBV5-1 to TRBJ2-3, with D unclear. CDR1 is SGHRS and CDR2 is YFSETQ in the germline V gene. The CDR3 is 13 amino acids. Trimming pared 0 bases from V and 1 base from J, leaving 3 bases between. CDR3 residues: CASSLGGTDTQYF. CDR3 DNA sequence: TGCGCCAGCAGCTTGGGTGGCACAGATACGCAGTATTTT.

V and J are TRBV5-1 and TRBJ2-7; TRBD2 might be the D (6 bases). Germline V gene lookup returns CDR1 SGHRS and CDR2 YFSETQ. The CDR3 totals 13 residues. V was shortened by 7 bases and J by 2 bases, with 13 bases between the two germline ends. CDR3 DNA sequence: TGCGCCAGCGGCGACGGGGGAGCCTACGAGCAGTACTTC. Translation gives CASGDGGAYEQYF.

CDR3 coding DNA: TGTGCCAGCACCCCCTCGGCCAGGGCGGATGGCTACACCTTC. As protein: CASTPSARADGYTF. The chain uses TRBV7-9 and TRBJ1-2; tentative D call: TRBD1 (5 bases). Germline V lookup: CDR1 SEHNR, CDR2 FQNEAQ (reference sequence). This CDR3 has 14 residues. Trimming took off 7 bases at V and 6 bases at J, with 18 bases between the two ends.

This clone was counted only a few times. The V gene is TRBV2, the J gene TRBJ1-2; possible D gene TRBD1, 6 bases. The CDR3 runs to 12 residues. Germline V CDR1 and CDR2: SNHLY, FYNNEI. V lost 6 bases to trimming and J lost 8 bases, with 13 bases between them. The CDR3 protein is CASSGTGLGYTF. The CDR3 nucleotides are TGTGCCAGCAGCGGCACAGGGCTGGGCTACACCTTC.

The CDR3 region is CASSVEDNPAYEQYF. The CDR3 DNA is TGTGCCAGCAGCGTAGAAGACAACCCGGCCTACGAGCAGTACTTC. This sequence joins TRBV9 and TRBJ2-7; D is unclear. V was pared by 0 bases and J by 2 bases, with 12 bases between. Germline values: CDR1 SGDLS, CDR2 YYNGEE. The CDR3 consists of 15 residues.

The chain recombines TRBV19 with TRBJ2-5; D may be TRBD1 (6 bases). CDR1 is LNHDA and CDR2 is SQIVND in the germline V gene (reference sequence). V was pared by 2 bases and J by 11 bases, with 21 bases between. This CDR3 comprises 15 residues. In DNA, the CDR3 is TGTGCCAGTAGTATAACTGCCAGGGGAGACGAGGGGCAGTACTTC. It codes for CASSITARGDEGQYF.

The chain carries TRBV10-3 and TRBJ2-3; the D is unclear. With 3 bases removed from V and 0 bases from J, the gap between germline ends came to 7 bases. Germline V CDR1 and CDR2: ENHRY, SYGVKD. The CDR3 has 14 amino acids. This chain's CDR3 is CAISDRRSTDTQYF. CDR3 bases: TGTGCCATCAGTGACAGGCGGAGCACAGATACGCAGTATTTT.

The J gene is TRBJ2-3, the V gene TRBV5-4; TRBD2 aligns across 10 bases. This CDR3 comprises 15 residues. From germline, CDR1 is SGHNT and CDR2 YYREEE (reference sequence). The V segment lost 4 bases and the J segment 4 bases; nucleotides outside the gene matches: 6. The CDR3 reads CASSPAGGRADTQYF. In nucleotides, the CDR3 is TGTGCCAGCAGCCCAGCGGGGGGGCGCGCAGATACGCAGTATTTT. The variable domain in full, with the rest retrieved from reference TRBV5-4 and TRBJ2-3, is ETGVTQSPTHLIKTRGQQVTLRCSSQSGHNTVSWYQQALGQGPQFIFQYYREEENGRGNFPPRFSGLQFPNYSSELNVNALELDDSALYLCASSPAGGRADTQYFGPGTRLTVL.

This chain uses TRBV10-1 with TRBJ1-2; D is ambiguous. Germline V CDR1 and CDR2: WNHNN, SYGVQD (reference sequence). V was trimmed by 5 bases and J by 4 bases, leaving 11 bases between them. The CDR3 contains 13 residues. CDR3 nucleotide sequence: TGCGCCAGCAGTCCCATTTTTGGCTATGGCTACACCTTC. It translates to CASSPIFGYGYTF.